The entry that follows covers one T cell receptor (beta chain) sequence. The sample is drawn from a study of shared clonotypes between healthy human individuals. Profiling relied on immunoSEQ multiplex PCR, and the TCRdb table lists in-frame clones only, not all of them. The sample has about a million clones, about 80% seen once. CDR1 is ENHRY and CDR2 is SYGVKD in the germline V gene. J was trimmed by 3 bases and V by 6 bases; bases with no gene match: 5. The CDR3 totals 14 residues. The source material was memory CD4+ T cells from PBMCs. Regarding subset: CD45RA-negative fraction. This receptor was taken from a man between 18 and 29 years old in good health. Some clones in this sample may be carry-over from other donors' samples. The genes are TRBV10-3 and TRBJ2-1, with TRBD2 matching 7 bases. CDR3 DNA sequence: TGTGCCATCAGCTCCGGGACTATCTACAATGAGCAGTTCTTC. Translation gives CAISSGTIYNEQFF.